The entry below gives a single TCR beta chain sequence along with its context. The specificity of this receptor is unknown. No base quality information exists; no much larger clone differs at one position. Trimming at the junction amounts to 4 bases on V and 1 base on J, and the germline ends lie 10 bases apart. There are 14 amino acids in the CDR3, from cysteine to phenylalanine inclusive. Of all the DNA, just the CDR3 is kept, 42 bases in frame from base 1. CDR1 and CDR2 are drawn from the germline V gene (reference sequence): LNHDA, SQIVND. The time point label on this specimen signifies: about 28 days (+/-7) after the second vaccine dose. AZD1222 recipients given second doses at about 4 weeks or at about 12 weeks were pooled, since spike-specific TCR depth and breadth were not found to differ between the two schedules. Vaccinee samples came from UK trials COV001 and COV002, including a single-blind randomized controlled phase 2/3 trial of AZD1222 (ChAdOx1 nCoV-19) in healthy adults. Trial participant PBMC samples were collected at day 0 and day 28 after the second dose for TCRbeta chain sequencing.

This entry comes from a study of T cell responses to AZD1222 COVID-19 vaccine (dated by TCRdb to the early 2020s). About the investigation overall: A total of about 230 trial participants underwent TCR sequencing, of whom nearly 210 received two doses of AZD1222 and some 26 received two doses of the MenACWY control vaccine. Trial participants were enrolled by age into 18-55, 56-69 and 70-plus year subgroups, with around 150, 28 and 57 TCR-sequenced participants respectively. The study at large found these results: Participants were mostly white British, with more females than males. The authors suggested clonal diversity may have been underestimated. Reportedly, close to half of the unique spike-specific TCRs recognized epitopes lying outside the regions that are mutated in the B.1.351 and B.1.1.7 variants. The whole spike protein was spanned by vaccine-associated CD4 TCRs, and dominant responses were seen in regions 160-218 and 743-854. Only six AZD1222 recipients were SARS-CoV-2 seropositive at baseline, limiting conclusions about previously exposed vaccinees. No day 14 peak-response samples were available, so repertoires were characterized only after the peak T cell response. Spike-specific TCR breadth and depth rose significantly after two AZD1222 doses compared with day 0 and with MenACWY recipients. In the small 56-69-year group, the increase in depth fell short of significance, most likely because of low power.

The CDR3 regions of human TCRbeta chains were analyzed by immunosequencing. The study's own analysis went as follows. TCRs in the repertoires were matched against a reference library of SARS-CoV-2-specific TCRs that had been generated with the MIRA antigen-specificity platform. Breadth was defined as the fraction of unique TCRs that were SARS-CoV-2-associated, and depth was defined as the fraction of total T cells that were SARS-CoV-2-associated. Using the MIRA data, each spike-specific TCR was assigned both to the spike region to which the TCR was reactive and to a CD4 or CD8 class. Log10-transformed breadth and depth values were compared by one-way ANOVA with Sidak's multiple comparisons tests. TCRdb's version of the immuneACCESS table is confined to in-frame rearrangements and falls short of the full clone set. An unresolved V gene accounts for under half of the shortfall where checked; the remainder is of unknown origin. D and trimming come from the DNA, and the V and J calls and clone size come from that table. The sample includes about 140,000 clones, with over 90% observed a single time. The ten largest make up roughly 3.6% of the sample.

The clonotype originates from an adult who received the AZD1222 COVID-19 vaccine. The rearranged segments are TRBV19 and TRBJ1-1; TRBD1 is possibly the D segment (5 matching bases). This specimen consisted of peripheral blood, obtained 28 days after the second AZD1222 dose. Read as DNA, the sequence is TGTGCCAGTAGTACCAGGGCCTCGAACACTGAAGCTTTCTTT. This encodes CASSTRASNTEAFF.